These 20 T cell receptor beta chains share one sample of origin, sequenced in a study of HIV-infected patients and healthy controls. Around 500 ng RNA was reverse transcribed with alpha and beta constant-region primers. Separate chain-specific third strand synthesis with multiplexing indices produced the alpha and beta libraries. TCRdb itself ran the 5' RACE reads through MiXCR, one entry per CDR3 protein. The sample includes roughly 13,000 distinct CDR3 sequences, 12% of them seen just once. Follow-up blood was drawn about 14 weeks, roughly three months, after antiretroviral therapy began. All unsorted peripheral T cells were captured because whole blood was used without fractionation. The sample consisted of blood, taken during antiretroviral therapy. All receptors derive from an adult with HIV infection. The donor label of this sample is uncertain.

This clonotype was seen ten or more times. The chain combines TRBV20-1 with TRBJ2-5, with D unclear. The CDR3 loop spans 15 amino acids. The ends were cut back, 5 bases at V and 5 bases at J, with 21 bases in the middle. Germline CDR1 and CDR2: DFQATT and SNEGSKA (reference sequence). The CDR3 nucleotides read TGCAGTGCTCCCCGCCCAGAGACGAGTGGCGAGACCCAGTACTTC. Its protein is CSAPRPETSGETQYF.

V gene TRBV29-1 combines with J gene TRBJ1-1; D is unclear. This CDR3 spans 13 amino acids. From germline, CDR1 is SQVTM and CDR2 ANQGSEA. The germline V and J ends were trimmed by 3 bases and 1 base, with 9 bases remaining between them. In DNA form, the CDR3 reads TGCAGCGTTGATCCATACGGGAACACTGAAGCTTTCTTT. Translated: CSVDPYGNTEAFF.

This clonotype was counted ten times or more. The rearrangement links TRBV9 to TRBJ2-7, with 10 bases lining up with TRBD2. V shed 0 bases, J shed 7 bases, and the junction held 4 bases outside the gene matches. This CDR3 contains 14 residues. Looked up from germline, CDR1 is SGDLS and CDR2 is YYNGEE. The CDR3 nucleotides are TGTGCCAGCAGCGTAGAAGCGGGGGGGCGAGAGCAGTACTTC. It specifies CASSVEAGGREQYF.

This clonotype was observed at least ten times. J is TRBJ2-3 and V is TRBV28; D call uncertain. From germline, CDR1 is MDHEN and CDR2 SYDVKM. V gave up 5 bases and J gave up 10 bases, with 16 bases separating them. The CDR3 consists of 13 residues. As DNA, the CDR3 is TGTGCCAGCAGTGCCAGATTTAGATCAGCGCAGTATTTT. Translated, it gives CASSARFRSAQYF.

There are a few counts of this clonotype. The chain recombines TRBV7-2 with TRBJ2-1; perhaps D is TRBD1 or TRBD2 (7 bases each). V was cut by 5 bases and J by 7 bases, with 21 bases left in between. CDR1 is SGHTA and CDR2 is FQGNSA in the germline V gene. This CDR3 is 16 amino acids long. CDR3 loop: CASSPGGGALWNEQFF. The CDR3 DNA reads as TGTGCCAGCAGCCCAGGGGGAGGGGCACTTTGGAATGAGCAGTTCTTC.

This clonotype showed up many times. This rearrangement joins TRBV9 to TRBJ2-1; D ambiguous. V was clipped by 4 bases and J by 0 bases, with 14 bases between them. Germline lookup yields CDR1 SGDLS and CDR2 YYNGEE. This CDR3 is 16 amino acids long. DNA of the CDR3: TGTGCCAGCAGCCCTCCTGGAGACGACTCCTACAATGAGCAGTTCTTC. It is translated as CASSPPGDDSYNEQFF.

This clonotype has only a few counts. V is TRBV28 and J is TRBJ1-2; no clear D gene. Germline CDR1 and CDR2: MDHEN and SYDVKM. This CDR3 has 15 amino acids. V lost 3 bases to trimming and J lost 4 bases, with 15 bases between them. Here the CDR3 reads CASSFSTDEPYGYTF. CDR3 coding DNA: TGTGCCAGCAGTTTTAGCACAGATGAGCCCTATGGCTACACCTTC.

In its sample, this clonotype was seen a few times. This chain links TRBV12-3 or TRBV12-4 with TRBJ2-2, with D maybe TRBD2 (6 bases). There are 16 residues in the CDR3. V shed 6 bases and J shed 2 bases, with 16 bases lying between them. The CDR3, as DNA: TGTGCCAGCAGCCCTCTAGCGCCTCAAAACACCGGGGAGCTGTTTTTT. Its translation: CASSPLAPQNTGELFF.

The sample holds many counts of this clonotype. This chain links TRBV20-1 with TRBJ2-5; D ambiguous. The CDR3 consists of 11 residues. CDR1 and CDR2 (germline): DFQATT, SNEGSKA (reference sequence). With 5 bases removed from V and 4 bases from J, the gap between germline ends came to 8 bases. The CDR3 loop reads CSADVRETQYF. CDR3 nucleotide sequence: TGCAGTGCTGATGTTCGAGAGACCCAGTACTTC.

This clonotype was seen at least ten times. The V gene is TRBV7-6, the J gene TRBJ1-1, with D perhaps matching TRBD1 (5 bases). Per the germline V gene, CDR1 is SGHVS and CDR2 is FNYEAQ. The CDR3 is 16 amino acids. V dropped 5 bases and J dropped 0 bases, with 16 bases sitting between them. The CDR3 nucleotides read TGTGCCAGCAGCCGTATATCCGGGGCCTTGAACACTGAAGCTTTCTTT. The encoded protein is CASSRISGALNTEAFF. Full variable domain (missing parts from reference TRBV7-6 and TRBJ1-1): GAGVSQSPRYKVTKRGQDVALRCDPISGHVSLYWYRQALGQGPEFLTYFNYEAQQDKSGLPNDRFSAERPEGSISTLTIQRTEQRDSAMYRCASSRISGALNTEAFFGQGTRLTVV.

This clonotype was observed at least ten times. The chain uses TRBV10-3 and TRBJ2-7; possibly TRBD1 or TRBD2 for D (5 bases each). In germline, CDR1 is ENHRY, CDR2 SYGVKD. The CDR3 runs 13 residues. The germline V and J ends were trimmed by 1 base and 6 bases, with 10 bases remaining between them. The CDR3 nucleotides are TGTGCCATCAGTGAGTTTATCGGGGCCGAGCAGTACTTC. This encodes CAISEFIGAEQYF.

This clonotype showed up many times. The V and J genes are TRBV7-2 and TRBJ2-3; D is unresolved. Germline V gene data show CDR1 as SGHTA and CDR2 as FQGNSA. Deletions cut 1 base from V and 0 bases from J, with 11 bases between. CDR3 size: 16 residues. In DNA, the CDR3 is TGTGCCAGCAGCTTAGGGGTTGTTGCTAGCACAGATACGCAGTATTTT. Translation: CASSLGVVASTDTQYF.

At least ten counts were recorded for this clonotype. This sequence joins TRBV5-4 and TRBJ2-1; D might be TRBD2 (7 bases). This CDR3 has 15 amino acids. Between the trimmed V and J ends, which lost 4 bases and 9 bases, there was a span of 20 bases. The germline gives CDR1 SGHNT, CDR2 YYREEE (reference sequence). CDR3: CASSPGGADRVEQFF. The CDR3 nucleotides are TGTGCCAGCAGCCCTGGGGGGGCGGATAGGGTTGAGCAGTTCTTC.

This clonotype appeared many times. The chain uses TRBV4-2 and TRBJ2-2; 9 bases line up with TRBD2. J was trimmed by 7 bases and V by 0 bases; bases with no gene match: 12. Germline assignment: CDR1 LGHNA and CDR2 YNFKEQ. The CDR3 loop spans 18 amino acids. CDR3: CASSQEDLAGGRFGELFF. The CDR3 nucleotides are TGTGCCAGCAGCCAAGAAGATTTGGCGGGGGGGCGATTCGGGGAGCTGTTTTTT.

In this sample, this clonotype is medium-sized. The chain combines TRBV7-7 with TRBJ2-2; D perhaps matches TRBD1 (5 bases). Trimming cost V 4 bases and J 1 base, with 7 bases left between them. This CDR3 comprises 14 residues. From germline, CDR1 is SSHAT and CDR2 FNYEAQ (reference sequence). The CDR3 reads CASSSTGNTGELFF. The CDR3, as DNA: TGTGCCAGCAGCTCCACAGGGAACACCGGGGAGCTGTTTTTT.

This clonotype was counted ten times or more. An end of the junction differs from the germline gene, which may be a read error. The genes are TRBV29-1 and TRBJ2-3, with unresolved D. The CDR3 contains 14 residues. CDR1 and CDR2 (germline): SQVTM, ANQGSEA. CDR3 coding DNA: TGCAGCGTAGAAGGTATAGAAAGCACAGATACGCAGTATTTT. Amino acid sequence: CSVEGIESTDTQYF.

Many counts were recorded for this clonotype. The J gene is TRBJ2-7, the V gene TRBV12-3 or TRBV12-4; D is unresolved. Trimming took 5 bases from V and 5 from J, leaving 10 bases between them. The CDR3 loop spans 12 amino acids. The CDR3, as DNA: TGTGCCAGCAGTCTCCCTGGGGACGAGCAGTACTTC. Its protein product is CASSLPGDEQYF.

This clonotype has a count of ten or more. The CDR3 is CASSVDRGRTEAFF. CDR3 DNA sequence: TGTGCCAGCAGTGTCGACAGGGGAAGAACTGAAGCTTTCTTT. This sequence joins TRBV6-4 and TRBJ1-1; the match to TRBD1 covers 8 bases. In germline, CDR1 is MRHNA, CDR2 SNTAGT. J gave up 5 bases and V 4 bases, and 6 bases lay outside the gene matches. The CDR3 loop spans 14 amino acids.

The sample holds many counts of this clonotype. This chain connects TRBV20-1 to TRBJ2-1; 7 bases line up with TRBD2. CDR3 length equals 13 residues. After removal of 8 bases from V and 8 bases from J, the junction contained 12 bases not matched to a gene. Germline lookup yields CDR1 DFQATT and CDR2 SNEGSKA (reference sequence). CDR3 amino acids: CSRIARESYEQFF. CDR3 bases: TGCAGTCGTATCGCGCGGGAGAGCTATGAGCAGTTCTTC.

In the case of this clonotype: This may be a read error: a much more frequent sequence differs by one nucleotide. The chain employs TRBV29-1 and TRBJ2-3; D is uncertain. Trimming removed 7 bases at V and 4 bases at J, with 9 bases between. This CDR3 comprises 11 residues. The germline V gene encodes CDR1 SQVTM and CDR2 ANQGSEA. The CDR3 region is CSASDSDTQYF. The CDR3 nucleotides are TGCAGCGCGTCAGATTCAGATACGCAGTATTTT.